This T cell receptor beta chain is from a study of early stage breast cancer tumors. Across the study: Invasive lobular carcinomas made up about 30% of the 12 ER+/PR+/HER2- tumors. Average read coverage per sample was around 10-fold. Study outcomes and limitations: Tumor and normal breast were distinguished via blood comparison in most of the 16 patients.

The method was immunoSEQ multiplex PCR; TCRdb's version includes in-frame clones alone and lacks a portion of them. The table records tens of thousands of clones, 84% of them present only once. Germline V gives CDR1 MNHNY, CDR2 SVGAGI (reference sequence). This CDR3 region has 13 residues. Deletions cut 10 bases from V and 3 bases from J, with 16 bases between. In the case of this clone: Its antigen remains unidentified.

The sequenced sample consisted of blood. The receptor comes from a person between 50 and 60 years old with breast cancer. V and J are TRBV6-6 and TRBJ2-7; TRBD1 might be the D (5 bases). The CDR3 loop is CATGTGNNYEQYF. CDR3 nucleotide sequence: TGTGCCACCGGAACAGGAAACAACTACGAGCAGTACTTC.